The rows below give T cell receptor beta chains drawn from one sample of a study of radiation and T cells in renal cell carcinoma. The method was immunoSEQ multiplex PCR; TCRdb's version includes in-frame clones alone and lacks a portion of them. The profile shows around 75,000 clones, roughly 87% of them singletons. The sample was blood, taken from a patient whose treatment included radiotherapy and nephrectomy. These receptors came from a man aged 60 to 75 with renal cell carcinoma. Both conserved end residues are part of each CDR3. The D gene is left open where the match is weak. A row's size may be missing; if present it is once, few, many or a size class.

V: TRBV27; D: .; size: .; J: TRBJ2-5; CDR3: CASRLQGRETQYF; DNA: TGTGCCAGCCGCCTACAGGGCCGAGAGACCCAGTACTTC
V: TRBV30; D: .; size: .; J: TRBJ1-2; CDR3: CAWSRGAHGYTF; DNA: TGTGCCTGGAGTAGGGGGGCCCATGGCTACACCTTC
V: TRBV27; D: .; size: .; J: TRBJ1-6; CDR3: CASSQRGGNSPLHF; DNA: TGTGCCAGCAGCCAAAGGGGGGGGAATTCACCCCTCCACTTT
V: TRBV7-8; D: .; size: few; J: TRBJ2-7; CDR3: CASSLKQGNEQYF; DNA: TGTGCCAGCAGCTTAAAACAGGGAAACGAGCAGTACTTC
V: TRBV19; D: .; size: .; J: TRBJ2-1; CDR3: CASSISLTSLNEQFF; DNA: TGTGCCAGTAGTATATCATTGACGTCTCTAAATGAGCAGTTCTTC
V: TRBV5-1; D: TRBD2; size: once; J: TRBJ2-2; CDR3: CASSLVAGVIGELFF; DNA: TGCGCCAGCAGCTTGGTGGCGGGAGTGATCGGGGAGCTGTTTTTT
V: TRBV5-1; D: .; size: .; J: TRBJ2-1; CDR3: CASSPGRLLNEQFF; DNA: TGCGCCAGCAGCCCGGGAAGACTTCTGAATGAGCAGTTCTTC
V: TRBV19; D: .; size: .; J: TRBJ2-2; CDR3: CASSIKVPGELFF; DNA: TGTGCCAGTAGTATAAAGGTGCCCGGGGAGCTGTTTTTT
V: TRBV2; D: .; size: .; J: TRBJ1-2; CDR3: CASSDSRDYGYTF; DNA: TGTGCCAGCAGTGATAGTCGGGACTATGGCTACACCTTC
V: TRBV27; D: .; size: once; J: TRBJ2-7; CDR3: CASSRGRITYEQYF; DNA: TGTGCCAGCAGCCGGGGACGGATTACCTACGAGCAGTACTTC
V: TRBV9; D: .; size: .; J: TRBJ1-2; CDR3: CASSVAGGANYGYTF; DNA: TGTGCCAGCAGCGTAGCTGGGGGGGCTAACTATGGCTACACCTTC
V: TRBV28; D: .; size: .; J: TRBJ2-5; CDR3: CASSLGGGPVLQETQYF; DNA: TGTGCCAGCAGCCTAGGTGGGGGTCCGGTCCTCCAAGAGACCCAGTACTTC
V: TRBV30; D: .; size: .; J: TRBJ2-5; CDR3: CAWSRASQETQYF; DNA: TGTGCCTGGAGTCGGGCATCTCAAGAGACCCAGTACTTC
V: TRBV25-1; D: .; size: once; J: TRBJ1-4; CDR3: CASSESTPNEKLFF; DNA: TGTGCCAGCAGTGAATCGACACCGAATGAAAAACTGTTTTTT
V: TRBV27; D: .; size: many; J: TRBJ2-3; CDR3: CATRGSGTDTQYF; DNA: TGTGCCACCAGGGGGAGCGGGACGGATACGCAGTATTTT
V: TRBV6-5; D: .; size: .; J: TRBJ2-5; CDR3: CASSSPRREGETQYF; DNA: TGTGCCAGCAGTTCCCCTAGAAGAGAGGGAGAGACCCAGTACTTC
V: TRBV4-2; D: TRBD2; size: .; J: TRBJ2-1; CDR3: CASSQPRDYSDNEQFF; DNA: TGTGCCAGCAGCCAGCCCCGGGACTACTCAGACAATGAGCAGTTCTTC
V: TRBV10-2; D: .; size: .; J: TRBJ2-7; CDR3: CASSESGLSYF; DNA: TGCGCCAGCAGTGAGTCAGGGTTATCCTACTTC
V: TRBV5-8; D: .; size: .; J: TRBJ1-6; CDR3: CASSSRGGGSPLHF; DNA: TGTGCCAGCAGCTCCAGGGGAGGAGGCTCACCCCTCCACTTT
V: TRBV19; D: .; size: .; J: TRBJ1-5; CDR3: CASRNPDFRQPYSNQPQHF; DNA: TGTGCCAGTAGGAATCCAGATTTCCGACAGCCTTATAGCAATCAGCCCCAGCATTTT
V: TRBV2; D: .; size: .; J: TRBJ2-2; CDR3: CASRTGQNTGELFF; DNA: TGTGCCAGCAGGACGGGACAGAACACCGGGGAGCTGTTTTTT
V: TRBV30; D: TRBD1; size: .; J: TRBJ1-1; CDR3: CAWSGDRGNTEAFF; DNA: TGTGCCTGGAGTGGGGACAGGGGGAACACTGAAGCTTTCTTT
V: TRBV29-1; D: TRBD2; size: once; J: TRBJ2-1; CDR3: CSVEGELSGRSPSSYNEQFF; DNA: TGCAGCGTTGAAGGGGAACTCAGCGGGAGATCCCCGAGCTCCTACAATGAGCAGTTCTTC
V: TRBV7-9; D: TRBD1; size: .; J: TRBJ1-1; CDR3: CASLRTGNTEAFF; DNA: TGTGCCAGCCTTCGGACAGGGAACACTGAAGCTTTCTTT
V: TRBV27; D: .; size: .; J: TRBJ1-5; CDR3: CASTLNGRNNQPQHF; DNA: TGTGCCAGCACCCTCAACGGGCGGAACAATCAGCCCCAGCATTTT
V: TRBV5-1; D: .; size: once; J: TRBJ2-5; CDR3: CASSSSGLQETQYF; DNA: TGCGCCAGCAGCTCCAGTGGGCTCCAAGAGACCCAGTACTTC
V: TRBV6-5; D: .; size: .; J: TRBJ1-4; CDR3: CARKQGVWEKLFF; DNA: TGTGCCAGGAAGCAGGGAGTATGGGAAAAACTGTTTTTT
V: TRBV2; D: .; size: once; J: TRBJ2-7; CDR3: CASKGDEQYF; DNA: TGTGCCAGCAAGGGTGACGAGCAGTACTTC
V: TRBV19; D: .; size: .; J: TRBJ2-5; CDR3: CASSGNRETQYF; DNA: TGTGCCAGTAGTGGGAACAGGGAGACCCAGTACTTC
V: TRBV7-9; D: TRBD2; size: .; J: TRBJ2-3; CDR3: CASSLGAGGPDTQYF; DNA: TGTGCCAGCAGCTTAGGTGCGGGAGGGCCAGATACGCAGTATTTT
V: TRBV2; D: .; size: .; J: TRBJ2-7; CDR3: CASSVGQGDVEQYF; DNA: TGTGCCAGCAGTGTAGGGCAGGGAGATGTCGAGCAGTACTTC
V: TRBV6-6; D: TRBD2; size: .; J: TRBJ2-1; CDR3: CASLRTSGNEEQFF; DNA: TGTGCCAGCTTAAGGACTAGCGGAAACGAAGAGCAGTTCTTC
V: TRBV21-1; D: .; size: .; J: TRBJ1-1; CDR3: CASSKESRPLNTEAFF; DNA: TGTGCCAGCAGCAAAGAGTCGAGGCCTTTGAACACTGAAGCTTTCTTT
V: TRBV6-1; D: .; size: once; J: TRBJ2-3; CDR3: CASSSGSTDTQYF; DNA: TGTGCCAGCAGTTCAGGGAGCACAGATACGCAGTATTTT
V: TRBV28; D: TRBD2; size: .; J: TRBJ2-1; CDR3: CASRASGYNEQFF; DNA: TGTGCCAGCAGGGCTAGCGGTTACAATGAGCAGTTCTTC
V: TRBV7-9; D: .; size: few; J: TRBJ1-1; CDR3: CASRFYRDKNTEAFF; DNA: TGTGCCAGCAGATTCTACCGGGACAAGAACACTGAAGCTTTCTTT
V: TRBV11-1; D: .; size: .; J: TRBJ2-1; CDR3: CASSLGGHLSYNEQFF; DNA: TGTGCCAGCAGCTTAGGCGGGCACCTCTCCTACAATGAGCAGTTCTTC
V: TRBV7-2; D: TRBD2; size: .; J: TRBJ2-7; CDR3: CASSLAQSGRIPYEQYF; DNA: TGTGCCAGCAGCTTAGCGCAGTCCGGGAGGATTCCCTACGAGCAGTACTTC
V: TRBV7-2; D: TRBD2; size: .; J: TRBJ2-5; CDR3: CASRPGLAGQETQYF; DNA: TGTGCCAGCAGACCCGGACTAGCGGGACAAGAGACCCAGTACTTC
V: TRBV19; D: .; size: .; J: TRBJ2-5; CDR3: CASSGGETQYF; DNA: TGTGCCAGTAGTGGTGGAGAGACCCAGTACTTC
V: TRBV6-5; D: .; size: .; J: TRBJ1-1; CDR3: CASRYSRPNTEAFF; DNA: TGTGCCAGCAGATACAGCAGACCGAACACTGAAGCTTTCTTT
V: TRBV7-2; D: .; size: .; J: TRBJ1-5; CDR3: CASSAGVHQPQHF; DNA: TGTGCCAGCAGCGCAGGGGTACATCAGCCCCAGCATTTT
V: TRBV6-1; D: .; size: .; J: TRBJ2-1; CDR3: CASGGWRESSNEQFF; DNA: TGTGCCAGCGGGGGTTGGAGGGAGTCTTCCAATGAGCAGTTCTTC
V: TRBV11-1; D: TRBD2; size: .; J: TRBJ2-5; CDR3: CASSFRLAGDETQYF; DNA: TGTGCCAGCAGTTTTCGACTAGCGGGAGACGAGACCCAGTACTTC
V: TRBV12-5; D: .; size: once; J: TRBJ2-2; CDR3: CASGLAWGLAFPGELFF; DNA: TGTGCTAGTGGTTTGGCCTGGGGGCTAGCGTTCCCCGGGGAGCTGTTTTTT